These 20 T cell receptor beta chains came from one sample sequenced in a study of blood T cell repertoires in COVID-19. Some clones are missing from TCRdb's copy, which holds only in-frame ones; the method was immunoSEQ multiplex PCR. The sample has 160,000 or so clones, more than 65% seen once. Sequences were obtained from PBMCs or T cells enriched from blood (not recorded which). The receptor set was obtained from a woman between 40 and 55 years old with acute COVID-19.

This clone has more than one count but fewer than ten. V usage is TRBV6-5 and J usage is TRBJ2-2, with 9 nucleotides matching TRBD1. CDR3 length equals 14 residues. Trimming at V came to 9 bases and at J to 1 base, leaving 3 bases not matched to a gene. From germline, CDR1 is MNHEY and CDR2 SVGAGI. The CDR3 here is CASDRGRNTGELFF. Written as DNA, the CDR3 is TGTGCCAGTGACAGGGGGAGGAACACCGGGGAGCTGTTTTTT.

This clone was observed many times. J is TRBJ2-7 and V is TRBV2; tentatively, D is TRBD1 (6 bases). V dropped 1 base and J dropped 3 bases, with 10 bases sitting between them. Germline assignment: CDR1 SNHLY and CDR2 FYNNEI. The CDR3 totals 14 residues. CDR3 region: CASSEDGQLYEQYF. The DNA for the CDR3 is TGTGCCAGCAGTGAAGATGGACAGCTCTACGAGCAGTACTTC.

This clone was detected only a few times. This chain uses TRBV7-8 with TRBJ1-5; D possibly corresponds to TRBD1 (6 bases). The V gene lost 0 bases and the J gene lost 2 bases, with 14 bases spanning the gap. The CDR3 is made up of 17 amino acids. CDR1 is SGHVS and CDR2 is FQNEAQ in the germline V gene. CDR3 sequence: CASSLAPQGFGNQPQHF. The CDR3 nucleotides read TGTGCCAGCAGCTTAGCGCCACAGGGATTTGGCAATCAGCCCCAGCATTTT.

The rearrangement links TRBV9 to TRBJ2-1, with a possible D match to TRBD2 (6 bases). This CDR3 comprises 15 residues. Germline V CDR1 and CDR2: SGDLS, YYNGEE. Trimming pared 4 bases from V and 7 bases from J, leaving 18 bases between. Here the CDR3 reads CASSPQLGRLNEQFF. As DNA, the CDR3 is TGTGCCAGCAGCCCACAACTAGGGAGGTTGAATGAGCAGTTCTTC.

The chain carries TRBV27 and TRBJ2-1; 10 bases fit TRBD2. Looked up from germline, CDR1 is MNHEY and CDR2 is SMNVEV (reference sequence). Trimming cost V 1 base and J 3 bases; bases outside gene matches: 6. The CDR3 covers 17 residues. The CDR3 DNA reads as TGTGCCAGCAGTTTATGGGCTAGCGGGAGTAACTACAATGAGCAGTTCTTC. Its protein is CASSLWASGSNYNEQFF.

The chain joins TRBV18 to TRBJ2-1; the match to TRBD1 covers 7 bases. The CDR3 covers 15 residues. The V gene's germline CDR1 is KGHSH and CDR2 LQKENI. J was trimmed by 6 bases and V by 3 bases; bases with no gene match: 8. This chain's CDR3 is CASSPQDRVGNEQFF. The CDR3 nucleotides are TGTGCCAGCTCACCCCAAGACAGGGTGGGCAATGAGCAGTTCTTC.

J is TRBJ1-3 and V is TRBV3-1 (or the pseudogene TRBV3-2); D not certain. CDR3 length: 13 residues. V dropped 4 bases and J dropped 4 bases, with 8 bases sitting between them. In germline, CDR1 is LGHDT, CDR2 YNNKEL (reference sequence). CDR3 amino acids: CASSPTTGNTIYF. CDR3 coding DNA: TGTGCCAGCAGCCCGACTACAGGAAACACCATATATTTT.

The genes are TRBV6-5 and TRBJ1-2; 7 bases map to TRBD1. V lost 1 base, J lost 6 bases, and 2 bases stayed unmatched. The V gene's germline CDR1 is MNHEY and CDR2 SVGAGI. The CDR3 runs 13 residues. CDR3 residues: CASSYYTGDGYTF. The CDR3 DNA reads as TGTGCCAGCAGTTACTATACAGGGGATGGCTACACCTTC.

The chain recombines TRBV7-3 with TRBJ2-3; 7 bases line up with TRBD2. The CDR3 consists of 15 residues. The germline V gene encodes CDR1 SGHTA and CDR2 FQGTGA. The J segment lost 2 bases and the V segment lost 6 bases, leaving 8 bases of the junction unmatched. CDR3 in amino acids: CASSRGTTYTDTQYF. CDR3 in DNA: TGTGCCAGCAGTCGTGGGACTACCTACACAGATACGCAGTATTTT.

The V call is TRBV7-9, the J call TRBJ1-1; D may be TRBD1 (6 bases). Trimming removed 5 bases from V and 4 bases from J, with 14 bases in between. Germline CDR1 is SEHNR and CDR2 is FQNEAQ (reference sequence). The CDR3 consists of 14 residues. The DNA of the CDR3 is TGTGCCAGCAGCGTTAGGGGGGGCTTCACTGAAGCTTTCTTT. It specifies CASSVRGGFTEAFF.

This chain links TRBV14 with TRBJ2-7, with unresolved D. This CDR3 is built from 15 residues. CDR1 is SGHDN and CDR2 is FVKESK in the germline V gene. V was trimmed by 1 base and J by 2 bases, leaving 12 bases between them. The CDR3 DNA reads as TGTGCCAGCAGCCAAGGGCCCTCCCTTACCTACGAGCAGTACTTC. This codes for CASSQGPSLTYEQYF.

The chain couples TRBV29-1 to TRBJ2-6; 10 bases line up with TRBD1. The CDR3 is made up of 16 amino acids. With 5 bases clipped from V and 1 base from J, the junction kept 5 bases outside the gene matches. From germline, CDR1 is SQVTM and CDR2 ANQGSEA. The CDR3 bases are TGCAGCGTTTCCGGGACAGGGGTTTCTGGGGCCAACGTCCTGACTTTC. Its translation is CSVSGTGVSGANVLTF.

This clone has just one count. The chain carries TRBV5-1 and TRBJ2-3, with D perhaps TRBD2 (5 bases). Germline values: CDR1 SGHRS, CDR2 YFSETQ. CDR3 size: 15 residues. Trimming pared 4 bases from V and 3 bases from J, leaving 15 bases between. The CDR3 here is CASSPRGSITDTQYF. CDR3 bases: TGCGCCAGCAGCCCGAGAGGGAGTATTACAGATACGCAGTATTTT.

This clone was seen a few times. This sequence joins TRBV12-3 or TRBV12-4 and TRBJ1-1; 7 nucleotides line up with TRBD1. V was clipped by 6 bases and J by 5 bases; unmatched bases: 6. The CDR3 runs 13 residues. Here the CDR3 reads CASSRDSRTEAFF. CDR3 sequence (DNA): TGTGCCAGCAGCCGGGACAGCAGGACTGAAGCTTTCTTT.

A note on this clone: The sample carries other DNA sequences with the same CDR3. V is TRBV9 and J is TRBJ2-1; the D gene is possibly TRBD1 (6 bases). The CDR3 covers 14 residues. Trimming stripped 0 bases from V and 4 bases from J, with 8 bases between. CDR1 is SGDLS and CDR2 is YYNGEE in the germline V gene. Written as DNA, the CDR3 is TGTGCCAGCAGCGTAGCTCAGGGGTACAATGAGCAGTTCTTC. Protein: CASSVAQGYNEQFF.

The chain uses TRBV11-1 and TRBJ1-1; D perhaps matches TRBD1 (5 bases). The CDR3 runs to 15 residues. In germline, CDR1 is SGHAT, CDR2 FQDESV (reference sequence). The V end lost 5 bases, the J end lost 1 base, and 14 bases lay between the germline ends. The CDR3 loop reads CASSLKITGNTEAFF. In DNA form, the CDR3 reads TGTGCCAGCAGCCTCAAAATAACAGGGAACACTGAAGCTTTCTTT.

The rearrangement links TRBV9 to TRBJ2-5, with TRBD1 identical over 10 bases. V gave up 0 bases and J gave up 5 bases; unmatched junction bases: 4. Germline-derived CDR1 and CDR2 are SGDLS and YYNGEE. There are 15 residues in the CDR3. CDR3 sequence reads: CASSVEGQGTETQYF. The CDR3 DNA is TGTGCCAGCAGCGTAGAGGGACAGGGGACTGAGACCCAGTACTTC.

The V and J genes are TRBV16 and TRBJ1-1; TRBD1 might be the D (6 bases). V lost 2 bases and J 4 bases, leaving 11 bases between the germline ends. CDR1 is KGHSY and CDR2 is FQNENV in the germline V gene. This CDR3 has 14 amino acids. CDR3 sequence: CASSQRTESTEAFF. CDR3 nucleotide sequence: TGTGCCAGCAGCCAAAGGACAGAGAGCACTGAAGCTTTCTTT. Drawing the rest from reference TRBV16 and TRBJ1-1, the complete variable domain is GEEVAQTPKHLVRGEGQKAKLYCAPIKGHSYVFWYQQVLKNEFKFLISFQNENVFDETGMPKERFSAKCLPNSPCSLEIQATKLEDSAVYFCASSQRTESTEAFFGQGTRLTVV.

The chain recombines TRBV2 with TRBJ2-5, with D uncertain. The CDR3 consists of 12 residues. V was pared by 4 bases and J by 3 bases, with 6 bases between. Germline CDR1 and CDR2: SNHLY and FYNNEI. The chain's CDR3 is CASSVSEETQYF. For the CDR3, the DNA is TGTGCCAGCAGTGTTTCGGAAGAGACCCAGTACTTC.

V and J are TRBV21-1 and TRBJ2-1; TRBD2, the D gene given by the table, was not confirmed from the DNA. TRBV21-1 is described as a pseudogene. This CDR3 has 17 residues. The CDR3, as DNA: TGTGCCAGCAGCCCGGCGGAGCGGGAGTGCCCCCTGGGGGAGCAGTTCTTC. Its protein product is CASSPAERECPLGEQFF.